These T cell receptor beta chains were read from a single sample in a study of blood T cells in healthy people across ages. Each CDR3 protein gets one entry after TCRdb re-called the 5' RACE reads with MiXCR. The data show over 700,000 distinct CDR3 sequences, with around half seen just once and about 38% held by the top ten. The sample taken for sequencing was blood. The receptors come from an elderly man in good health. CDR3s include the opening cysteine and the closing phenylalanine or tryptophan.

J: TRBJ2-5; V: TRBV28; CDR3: CASSLFQREQYF
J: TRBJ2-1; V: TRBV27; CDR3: CASSLEYRTSGLYNEQFF
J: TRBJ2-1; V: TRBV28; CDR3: CASSRRAGIRNEQFF
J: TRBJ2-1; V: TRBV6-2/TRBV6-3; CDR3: CASSIFAGGPYNEQFF
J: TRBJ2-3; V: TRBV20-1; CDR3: CSALKAGGPDTQYF
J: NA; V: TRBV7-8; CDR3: CASSFQSFGSNEQYF
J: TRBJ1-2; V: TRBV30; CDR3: CAWSVRDGSPGYTF
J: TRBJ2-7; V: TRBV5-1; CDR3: CAGSLGLAGGPDYEQYF
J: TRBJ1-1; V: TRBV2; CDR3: CASSEYSNTEAFF
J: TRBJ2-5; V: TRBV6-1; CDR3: CASSERRQETQYF
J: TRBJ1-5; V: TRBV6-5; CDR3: CASSRGGSSNQPQHF
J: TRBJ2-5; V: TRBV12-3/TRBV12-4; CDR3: CASRLAGGRGQYF
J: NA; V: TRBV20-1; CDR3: CSAREKGAHYEQYF
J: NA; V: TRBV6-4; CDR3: CASREGGAGSGYTF
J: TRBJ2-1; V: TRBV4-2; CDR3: CASSQDLGSYNEQFF
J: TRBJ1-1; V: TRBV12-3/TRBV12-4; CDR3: CASSSGRGETEAFF
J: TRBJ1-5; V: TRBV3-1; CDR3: CASSQGGGSNQPQHF